Below are 27 T cell receptor beta chains sequenced from a single sample in a study of post-analysis software for immune sequencing data. General study points: Included in a set of five TRBV segments more frequent in patients than controls were TRBV5-6, TRBV5-1 and TRBV20-1.

Their antigens are not known. Unique molecular identifiers tagged the TCR beta cDNA libraries. Each CDR3 protein is one row after TCRdb ran MiXCR on the PCR reads. The sample has about 820,000 distinct CDR3 sequences, about 50% seen once; the top ten hold approximately 4.3%. Sequenced material: blood. The origin of the receptors is a girl between 10 and 17 years old with multiple sclerosis.

V and J are TRBV29-1 and TRBJ2-1; TRBD2 matches at 7 bases. With 3 bases clipped from V and 0 bases from J, the junction kept 11 bases outside the gene matches. Germline CDR1 reads SQVTM; CDR2 reads ANQGSEA. There are 17 residues in the CDR3. This chain's CDR3 is CSVDGLWEGVSYNEQFF. CDR3 DNA: TGCAGCGTTGACGGGTTGTGGGAGGGCGTCTCCTACAATGAGCAGTTCTTC.

This clonotype has more than one count but fewer than ten. This CDR3 reads CASSQGLGGRHTDTQYF. In DNA form, the CDR3 reads TGTGCCAGCAGCCAAGGGCTGGGCGGAAGGCACACAGATACGCAGTATTTT. V gene TRBV3-1 combines with J gene TRBJ2-3; D uncertain. The CDR3 has 17 residues. In germline, CDR1 is LGHDT, CDR2 YNNKEL (reference sequence). Trimming cost V 1 base and J 2 bases, with 16 bases left between them.

This clonotype was seen a handful of times. The gene calls are TRBV29-1 and TRBJ2-3, with no clear D. Looked up from germline, CDR1 is SQVTM and CDR2 is ANQGSEA. CDR3 length equals 12 residues. V gave up 5 bases and J gave up 6 bases, with 12 bases separating them. As DNA, the CDR3 is TGCAGCGTTCCCTCTAGAGCCGATACGCAGTATTTT. It translates to CSVPSRADTQYF.

The rearrangement links TRBV20-1 to TRBJ2-1; D perhaps matches TRBD1 (6 bases). Germline V gives CDR1 DFQATT, CDR2 SNEGSKA (reference sequence). CDR3 length: 13 residues. Between the trimmed V and J ends, which lost 1 base and 7 bases, there was a span of 11 bases. Here the CDR3 reads CSARARGGNEQFF. CDR3 in DNA: TGCAGTGCTAGAGCCAGGGGTGGGAATGAGCAGTTCTTC.

The chain has TRBV11-2 and TRBJ2-5, with TRBD1 matching 8 bases. Germline V lookup: CDR1 SGHAT, CDR2 FQNNGV. This CDR3 is 15 amino acids long. With V trimmed by 4 bases and J by 2 bases, 6 bases remained unmatched. The CDR3 DNA sequence: TGTGCCAGCAGCTCAAGACAGGGGCTACAAGAGACCCAGTACTTC. Translating it yields CASSSRQGLQETQYF.

The chain joins TRBV10-3 to TRBJ2-4; the D gene is possibly TRBD2 (6 bases). The CDR3 covers 15 residues. The ends were cut back, 3 bases at V and 0 bases at J, with 9 bases in the middle. The germline CDR1 and CDR2 sequences are ENHRY and SYGVKD. In DNA form, the CDR3 reads TGTGCCATCAGTGACGGGGGTATAGCCAAAAACATTCAGTACTTC. This encodes CAISDGGIAKNIQYF.

This clonotype was observed a few times. Written as DNA, the CDR3 is TGTGCCAGCAGCTTAGCGACAGGGACCGGGGCCAACGTCCTGACTTTC. Encoded protein: CASSLATGTGANVLTF. The genes are TRBV7-9 and TRBJ2-6; 7 nucleotides line up with TRBD1. V trimming: 0 bases; J trimming: 4 bases; junction bases outside the gene matches: 3. This CDR3 spans 16 amino acids. Germline CDR1 and CDR2: SEHNR and FQNEAQ (reference sequence).

The V gene is TRBV7-9, the J gene TRBJ2-5, with TRBD2 matching 10 bases. The J call is uncertain, as TRBJ2-7 better fits the DNA end. The germline V gene has CDR1 SEHNR and CDR2 FQNEAQ (reference sequence). This CDR3 spans 16 amino acids. CDR3 DNA sequence: TGTGCCAGCAGCTTAGTGGCTAGCGGGAGACCCTACGAGCAGTACTTC. It encodes CASSLVASGRPYEQYF.

In its sample, this clonotype was seen a few times. This chain links TRBV5-1 with TRBJ2-3; no clear D gene. This CDR3 has 15 residues. Germline V CDR1 and CDR2: SGHRS, YFSETQ. Trimming cost V 4 bases and J 0 bases, with 12 bases left between them. The CDR3 protein is CASSDPLGSTDTQYF. The CDR3 bases are TGCGCCAGCAGCGACCCCCTGGGGAGCACAGATACGCAGTATTTT. Full variable domain (missing parts from reference TRBV5-1 and TRBJ2-3): KAGVTQTPRYLIKTRGQQVTLSCSPISGHRSVSWYQQTPGQGLQFLFEYFSETQRNKGNFPGRFSGRQFSNSRSEMNVSTLELGDSALYLCASSDPLGSTDTQYFGPGTRLTVL.

The J gene is TRBJ1-1, the V gene TRBV4-1; D possibly corresponds to TRBD1 (6 bases). The CDR3 has 15 amino acids. Trimming shortened V by 8 bases and J by 2 bases, and 18 bases separated the two germline ends. Germline V gene data show CDR1 as MGHRA and CDR2 as YSYEKL. CDR3 amino acids: CASDQGRGGNTEAFF. The CDR3 nucleotides read TGCGCCAGCGACCAGGGGAGGGGGGGAAACACTGAAGCTTTCTTT.

This chain links TRBV5-1 with TRBJ2-7; 7 nucleotides match TRBD2. The CDR3 has 15 amino acids. V was clipped by 0 bases and J by 2 bases; unmatched bases: 5. CDR1 is SGHRS, CDR2 YFSETQ, per germline. The CDR3 region is CASSLDGTITYEQYF. CDR3 DNA: TGCGCCAGCAGCTTGGATGGGACTATTACCTACGAGCAGTACTTC.

The chain joins TRBV5-1 to TRBJ2-1, with TRBD2 matching over 11 bases. The CDR3 covers 15 residues. The trim removed 4 bases at V and 5 bases at J, leaving 5 bases unmatched. Germline CDR1 SGHRS, CDR2 YFSETQ. CDR3 DNA: TGCGCCAGCAGCCCATGGGGACTAGCGGACAATGAGCAGTTCTTC. Translating it yields CASSPWGLADNEQFF. The complete variable domain, with remaining parts taken from reference TRBV5-1 and TRBJ2-1, reads KAGVTQTPRYLIKTRGQQVTLSCSPISGHRSVSWYQQTPGQGLQFLFEYFSETQRNKGNFPGRFSGRQFSNSRSEMNVSTLELGDSALYLCASSPWGLADNEQFFGPGTRLTVL.

This clonotype was detected only a few times. This chain joins TRBV5-1 and TRBJ2-7, with D unresolved. Trimming removed 3 bases from V and 2 bases from J, with 12 bases in between. CDR3 length: 14 residues. From germline, CDR1 is SGHRS and CDR2 YFSETQ. CDR3 DNA: TGCGCCAGCAGCTATACCGGGCCGACCTACGAGCAGTACTTC. It is translated as CASSYTGPTYEQYF.

The sample holds a few counts of this clonotype. This chain joins TRBV20-1 and TRBJ1-2, with TRBD1 as a possible D gene (6 bases). Trimming shortened V by 2 bases and J by 10 bases, and 20 bases separated the two germline ends. The germline gives CDR1 DFQATT, CDR2 SNEGSKA (reference sequence). The CDR3 runs to 14 residues. This CDR3 reads CSARRTGNLLNYTF. In DNA form, the CDR3 reads TGCAGTGCTAGACGTACAGGGAACTTACTCAACTACACCTTC.

The chain employs TRBV3-1 and TRBJ1-4; D gene unclear. The V and J ends lost 8 bases and 7 bases respectively, with 17 bases between them. From germline, CDR1 is LGHDT and CDR2 YNNKEL (reference sequence). The CDR3 totals 14 residues. The CDR3 loop reads CASGREVYGEKLFF. CDR3 nucleotides: TGTGCCAGCGGCCGCGAAGTTTATGGTGAAAAACTGTTTTTT.

This chain uses TRBV7-2 with TRBJ1-1, with TRBD1 matching over 7 bases. The trim removed 4 bases at V and 5 bases at J, leaving 7 bases unmatched. The CDR3 extends over 14 amino acids. Germline CDR1 is SGHTA and CDR2 is FQGNSA. For the CDR3, the DNA is TGTGCCAGCAGCTCTCAGACAGGGAGAACTGAAGCTTTCTTT. It specifies CASSSQTGRTEAFF. Filled out from reference TRBV7-2 and TRBJ1-1, the complete variable domain reads GAGVSQSPSNKVTEKGKDVELRCDPISGHTALYWYRQSLGQGLEFLIYFQGNSAPDKSGLPSDRFSAERTGGSVSTLTIQRTQQEDSAVYLCASSSQTGRTEAFFGQGTRLTVV.

The rearrangement joins TRBV20-1 to TRBJ2-1; 8 nucleotides agree with TRBD1. Germline loops: CDR1 DFQATT, CDR2 SNEGSKA (reference sequence). There are 15 residues in the CDR3. Trimming cost V 6 bases and J 2 bases; bases outside gene matches: 9. CDR3 nucleotides: TGCAGTGCCCAGGGGGCGGGAAGGGCCTACAATGAGCAGTTCTTC. This gives the protein CSAQGAGRAYNEQFF.

The J gene is TRBJ2-5, the V gene TRBV5-1; the match to TRBD1 covers 9 bases. The CDR3 covers 16 residues. With V trimmed by 4 bases and J by 3 bases, 10 bases remained unmatched. Germline V CDR1 and CDR2: SGHRS, YFSETQ. The CDR3 loop reads CASSRSNRGPEETQYF. The CDR3 DNA reads TGCGCCAGCAGCCGAAGTAACAGGGGGCCCGAAGAGACCCAGTACTTC.

The V gene is TRBV5-1, the J gene TRBJ2-7; D may be TRBD1 (5 bases). V gave up 0 bases and J gave up 0 bases, with 13 bases separating them. This CDR3 contains 16 residues. Germline V lookup: CDR1 SGHRS, CDR2 YFSETQ. The CDR3 region has the DNA TGCGCCAGCAGCTTGGAACAGGCGGCTTCCTCCTACGAGCAGTACTTC. Amino acids: CASSLEQAASSYEQYF.

V is TRBV15 and J is TRBJ2-7; D unresolved. The CDR3 contains 12 residues. CDR1 and CDR2 (germline): LNHNV, YYDKDF (reference sequence). Trimming took off 5 bases at V and 4 bases at J, with 9 bases between the two ends. CDR3 sequence reads: CATSEPGYEQYF. The CDR3 region has the DNA TGTGCCACCAGCGAACCTGGGTACGAGCAGTACTTC. The full variable domain, rest sourced from reference TRBV15 and TRBJ2-7, is DAMVIQNPRYQVTQFGKPVTLSCSQTLNHNVMYWYQQKSSQAPKLLFHYYDKDFNNEADTPDNFQSRRPNTSFCFLDIRSPGLGDTAMYLCATSEPGYEQYFGPGTRLTVT.

This chain connects TRBV29-1 to TRBJ2-7, with no clear D. The J call may be mistaken, given a closer DNA end match to TRBJ2-4. The CDR3 extends over 13 amino acids. Looked up from germline, CDR1 is SQVTM and CDR2 is ANQGSEA. The CDR3 nucleotides are TGCAGCGTTTCTATTCTAGTCAAAAACATTCAGTACTTC. It specifies CSVSILVKNIQYF.

The V and J genes are TRBV25-1 and TRBJ1-1; no clear D gene. Trimming shortened V by 3 bases and J by 0 bases, and 2 bases separated the two germline ends. Germline V gene sequence: CDR1 MGHDK, CDR2 SYGVNS. There are 12 residues in the CDR3. The chain's CDR3 is CASSDMNTEAFF. The CDR3 DNA is TGTGCCAGCAGTGATATGAACACTGAAGCTTTCTTT. Together with reference TRBV25-1 and TRBJ1-1, the CDR3 gives the full variable domain: EADIYQTPRYLVIGTGKKITLECSQTMGHDKMYWYQQDPGMELHLIHYSYGVNSTEKGDLSSESTVSRIRTEHFPLTLESARPSHTSQYLCASSDMNTEAFFGQGTRLTVV.

The chain is built from TRBV5-1 and TRBJ2-7; D is possibly TRBD1 (6 bases). This CDR3 region has 15 residues. Germline V gives CDR1 SGHRS, CDR2 YFSETQ. The V end lost 0 bases, the J end lost 7 bases, and 17 bases lay between the germline ends. The DNA for the CDR3 is TGCGCCAGCAGCTTGGAGTCACAGGGTGGTATGGAGCAGTACTTC. It specifies CASSLESQGGMEQYF.

This clonotype came up a few times. The chain employs TRBV29-1 and TRBJ1-4; D possibly corresponds to TRBD1 (6 bases). The germline V gene has CDR1 SQVTM and CDR2 ANQGSEA. V gave up 7 bases and J gave up 0 bases, with 9 bases separating them. This CDR3 comprises 13 residues. This chain's CDR3 is CSAGQSTNEKLFF. In DNA form, the CDR3 reads TGCAGCGCCGGACAGTCAACTAATGAAAAACTGTTTTTT.

The chain joins TRBV12-5 to TRBJ2-1, with TRBD2 matching over 7 bases. The CDR3 extends over 18 amino acids. J gave up 3 bases and V 0 bases, and 11 bases lay outside the gene matches. Germline lookup yields CDR1 LGHNT and CDR2 FRNRAP. CDR3 sequence: CASGLVPLAGPNYNEQFF. The CDR3 nucleotides read TGTGCTAGTGGTTTGGTACCCTTAGCGGGCCCGAACTACAATGAGCAGTTCTTC.

This chain links TRBV29-1 with TRBJ2-3, with TRBD1 matching 8 bases. Trimming cost V 4 bases and J 2 bases; bases outside gene matches: 5. The CDR3 extends over 14 amino acids. Per the germline V gene, CDR1 is SQVTM and CDR2 is ANQGSEA. CDR3 sequence reads: CSVVRGQVTDTQYF. The CDR3 DNA sequence: TGCAGCGTTGTCCGGGGACAGGTCACAGATACGCAGTATTTT.

The chain recombines TRBV7-2 with TRBJ2-5; D possibly matches TRBD1 or TRBD2 (5 bases each). Deletions cut 2 bases from V and 5 bases from J, with 12 bases between. Germline assignment: CDR1 SGHTA and CDR2 FQGNSA. CDR3 length: 14 residues. The CDR3 DNA is TGTGCCAGCAGCTTAATGTCGGGGCGGGAGACCCAGTACTTC. Protein product: CASSLMSGRETQYF.